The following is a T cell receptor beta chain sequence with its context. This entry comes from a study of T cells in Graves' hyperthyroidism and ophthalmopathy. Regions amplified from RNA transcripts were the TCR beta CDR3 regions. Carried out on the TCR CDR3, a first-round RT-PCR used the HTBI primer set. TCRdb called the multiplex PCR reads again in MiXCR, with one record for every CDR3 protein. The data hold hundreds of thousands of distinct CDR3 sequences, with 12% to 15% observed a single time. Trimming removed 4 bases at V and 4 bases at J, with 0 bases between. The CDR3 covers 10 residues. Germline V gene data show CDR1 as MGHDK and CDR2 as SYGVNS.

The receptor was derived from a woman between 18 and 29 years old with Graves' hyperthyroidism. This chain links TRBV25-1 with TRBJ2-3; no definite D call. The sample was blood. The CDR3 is CASSADTQYF. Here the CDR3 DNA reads TGTGCCAGCAGTGCAGATACGCAGTATTTT.